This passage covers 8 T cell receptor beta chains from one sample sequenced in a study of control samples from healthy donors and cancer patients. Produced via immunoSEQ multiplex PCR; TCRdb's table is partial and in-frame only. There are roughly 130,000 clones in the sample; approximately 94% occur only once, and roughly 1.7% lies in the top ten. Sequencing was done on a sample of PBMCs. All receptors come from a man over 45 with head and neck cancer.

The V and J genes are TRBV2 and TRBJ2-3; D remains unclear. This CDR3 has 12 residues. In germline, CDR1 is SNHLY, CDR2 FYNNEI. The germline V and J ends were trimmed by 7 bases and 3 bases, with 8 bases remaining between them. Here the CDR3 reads CASIRLTDTQYF. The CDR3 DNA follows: TGTGCCAGCATACGGTTGACAGATACGCAGTATTTT. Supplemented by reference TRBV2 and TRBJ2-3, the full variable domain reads EPEVTQTPSHQVTQMGQEVILRCVPISNHLYFYWYRQILGQKVEFLVSFYNNEISEKSEIFDDQFSVERPDGSNFTLKIRSTKLEDSAMYFCASIRLTDTQYFGPGTRLTVL.

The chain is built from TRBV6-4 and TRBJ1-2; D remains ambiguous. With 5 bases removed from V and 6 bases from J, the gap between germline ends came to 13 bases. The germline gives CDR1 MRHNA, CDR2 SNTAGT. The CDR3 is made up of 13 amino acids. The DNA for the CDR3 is TGTGCCAGCAGTCTTCGGGGAGGGAATGGCTACACCTTC. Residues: CASSLRGGNGYTF.

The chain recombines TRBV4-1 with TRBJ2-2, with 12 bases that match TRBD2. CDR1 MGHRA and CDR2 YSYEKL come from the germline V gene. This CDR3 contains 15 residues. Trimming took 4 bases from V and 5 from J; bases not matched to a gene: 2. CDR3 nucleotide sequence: TGCGCCAGCAGCCGCGGACTAGCGGGAACCGGGGAGCTGTTTTTT. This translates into CASSRGLAGTGELFF.

The CDR3 reads CASSYRDVHEQYF. The CDR3 region has the DNA TGTGCCAGCAGTTACAGGGACGTCCACGAGCAGTACTTC. The rearrangement joins TRBV12-3 or TRBV12-4 to TRBJ2-7, with D perhaps TRBD1 (6 bases). There are 13 residues in the CDR3. The V gene lost 4 bases and the J gene lost 5 bases, with 12 bases spanning the gap.

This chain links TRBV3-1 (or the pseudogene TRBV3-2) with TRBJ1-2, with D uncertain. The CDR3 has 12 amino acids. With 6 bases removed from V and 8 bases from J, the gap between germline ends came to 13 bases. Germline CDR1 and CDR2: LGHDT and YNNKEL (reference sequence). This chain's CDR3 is CASRSGAYGYTF. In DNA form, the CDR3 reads TGTGCCAGCAGGTCCGGCGCTTACGGCTACACCTTC.

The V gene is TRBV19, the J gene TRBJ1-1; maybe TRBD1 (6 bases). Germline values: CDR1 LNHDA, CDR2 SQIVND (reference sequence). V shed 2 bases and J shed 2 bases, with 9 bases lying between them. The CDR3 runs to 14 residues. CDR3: CASSISGVNTEAFF. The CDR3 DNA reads TGTGCCAGTAGTATATCAGGGGTTAACACTGAAGCTTTCTTT.

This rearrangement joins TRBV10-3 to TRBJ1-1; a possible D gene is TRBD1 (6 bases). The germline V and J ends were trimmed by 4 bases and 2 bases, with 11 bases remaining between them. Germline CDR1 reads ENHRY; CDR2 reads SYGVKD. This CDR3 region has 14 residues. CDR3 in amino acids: CAISVAGANTEAFF. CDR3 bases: TGTGCCATCAGTGTGGCAGGGGCAAACACTGAAGCTTTCTTT.

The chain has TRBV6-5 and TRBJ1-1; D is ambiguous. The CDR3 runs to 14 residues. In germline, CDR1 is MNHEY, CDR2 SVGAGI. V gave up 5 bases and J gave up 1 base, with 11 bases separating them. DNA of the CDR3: TGTGCCAGCAGTCGAGGTCCAGGGAACACTGAAGCTTTCTTT. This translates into CASSRGPGNTEAFF.